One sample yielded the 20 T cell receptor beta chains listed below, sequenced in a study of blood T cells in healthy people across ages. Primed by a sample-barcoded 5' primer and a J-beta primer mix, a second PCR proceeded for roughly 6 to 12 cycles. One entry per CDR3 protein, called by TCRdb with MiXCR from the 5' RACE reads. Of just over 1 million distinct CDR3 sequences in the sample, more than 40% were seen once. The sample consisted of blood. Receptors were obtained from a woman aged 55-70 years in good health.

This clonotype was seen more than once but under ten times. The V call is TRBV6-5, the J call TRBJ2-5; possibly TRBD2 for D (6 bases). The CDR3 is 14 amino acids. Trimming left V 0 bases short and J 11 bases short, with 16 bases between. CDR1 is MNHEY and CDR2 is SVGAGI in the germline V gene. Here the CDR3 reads CASSYSTRTGEQYF. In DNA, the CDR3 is TGTGCCAGCAGTTACTCGACTAGGACGGGGGAGCAGTACTTC.

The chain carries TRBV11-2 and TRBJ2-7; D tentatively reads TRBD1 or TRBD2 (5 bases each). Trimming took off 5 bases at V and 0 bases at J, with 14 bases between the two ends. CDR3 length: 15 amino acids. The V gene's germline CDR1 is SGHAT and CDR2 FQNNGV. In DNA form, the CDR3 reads TGTGCCAGCAGCCCTGGCCTGAGGGGCTCCTACGAGCAGTACTTC. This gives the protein CASSPGLRGSYEQYF.

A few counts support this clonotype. The CDR3 sequence is CASSYGTTNLLAKNIQYF. The CDR3 bases are TGTGCCAGCAGTTATGGGACGACTAACCTCCTAGCCAAAAACATTCAGTACTTC. The chain carries TRBV6-2 or TRBV6-3 and TRBJ2-4, with D perhaps assigned TRBD1 or TRBD2 (5 bases each). Germline CDR1 MNHEY, CDR2 SVGEGT. V was shortened by 3 bases and J by 0 bases, with 18 bases between the two germline ends. CDR3 length: 18 amino acids.

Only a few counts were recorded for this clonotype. The CDR3 protein is CASSGFEQYF. As DNA, the CDR3 is TGTGCCAGCAGTGGGTTCGAGCAGTACTTC. V is TRBV25-1 and J is TRBJ2-7; D remains ambiguous. V lost 4 bases, J lost 6 bases, and 4 bases lay in between. This CDR3 is built from 10 residues. Looked up from germline, CDR1 is MGHDK and CDR2 is SYGVNS.

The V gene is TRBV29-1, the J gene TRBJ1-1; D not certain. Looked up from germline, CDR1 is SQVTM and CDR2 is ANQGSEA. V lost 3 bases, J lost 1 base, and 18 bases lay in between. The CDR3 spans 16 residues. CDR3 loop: CSVDRSPRAGNTEAFF. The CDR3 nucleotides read TGCAGCGTTGACCGCTCCCCGAGGGCTGGGAACACTGAAGCTTTCTTT.

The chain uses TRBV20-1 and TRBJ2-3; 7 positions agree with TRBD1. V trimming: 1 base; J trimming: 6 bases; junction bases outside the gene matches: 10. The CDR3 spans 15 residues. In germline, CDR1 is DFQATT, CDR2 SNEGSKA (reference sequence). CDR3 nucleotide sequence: TGCAGTGCTAGAGTGCCGGGTAGGGGACAGGATACGCAGTATTTT. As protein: CSARVPGRGQDTQYF.

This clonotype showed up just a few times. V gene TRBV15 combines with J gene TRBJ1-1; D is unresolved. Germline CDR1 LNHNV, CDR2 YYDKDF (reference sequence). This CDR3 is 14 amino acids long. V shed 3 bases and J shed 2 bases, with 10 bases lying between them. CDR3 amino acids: CATSRDRANTEAFF. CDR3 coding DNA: TGTGCCACCAGCAGGGACCGGGCCAACACTGAAGCTTTCTTT.

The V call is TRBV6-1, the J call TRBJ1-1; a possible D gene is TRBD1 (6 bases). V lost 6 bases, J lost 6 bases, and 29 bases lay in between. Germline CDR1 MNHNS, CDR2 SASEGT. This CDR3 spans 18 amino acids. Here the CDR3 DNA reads TGTGCCAGCAGCCCTTGGTGGGCAGGGGCCGGTATAGACTCTGAAGCTTTCTTT. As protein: CASSPWWAGAGIDSEAFF.

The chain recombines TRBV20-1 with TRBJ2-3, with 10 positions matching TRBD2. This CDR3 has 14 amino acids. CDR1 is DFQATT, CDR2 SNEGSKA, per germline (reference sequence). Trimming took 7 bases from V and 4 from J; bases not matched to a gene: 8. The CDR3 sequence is CSVSTSGFSDTQYF. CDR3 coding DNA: TGCAGTGTCTCGACTAGCGGGTTCTCAGATACGCAGTATTTT.

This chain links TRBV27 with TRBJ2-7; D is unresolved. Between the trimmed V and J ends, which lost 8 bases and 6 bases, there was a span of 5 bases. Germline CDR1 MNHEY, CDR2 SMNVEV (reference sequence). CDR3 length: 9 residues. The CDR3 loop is CASPPEQYF. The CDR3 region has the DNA TGTGCCAGCCCCCCCGAGCAGTACTTC.

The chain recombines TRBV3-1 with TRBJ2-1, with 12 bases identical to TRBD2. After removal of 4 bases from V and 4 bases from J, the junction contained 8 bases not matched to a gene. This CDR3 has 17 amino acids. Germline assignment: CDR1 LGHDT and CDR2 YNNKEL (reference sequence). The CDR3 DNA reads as TGTGCCAGCAGCCCCCTCTCCGGGACTAGCGGGTACAATGAGCAGTTCTTC. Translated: CASSPLSGTSGYNEQFF.

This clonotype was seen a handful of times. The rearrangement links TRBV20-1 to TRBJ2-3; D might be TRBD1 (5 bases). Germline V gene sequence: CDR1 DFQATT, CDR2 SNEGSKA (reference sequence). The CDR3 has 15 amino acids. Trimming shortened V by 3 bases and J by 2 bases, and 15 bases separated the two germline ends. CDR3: CSARESGHPTDTQYF. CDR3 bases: TGCAGTGCTAGGGAATCTGGACATCCCACAGATACGCAGTATTTT.

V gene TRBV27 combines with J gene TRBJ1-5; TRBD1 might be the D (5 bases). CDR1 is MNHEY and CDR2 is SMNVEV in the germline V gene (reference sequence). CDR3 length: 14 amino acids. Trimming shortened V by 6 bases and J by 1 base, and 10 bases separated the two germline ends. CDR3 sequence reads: CASSPGRSNQPQHF. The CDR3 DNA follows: TGTGCCAGCAGCCCGGGACGGAGCAATCAGCCCCAGCATTTT.

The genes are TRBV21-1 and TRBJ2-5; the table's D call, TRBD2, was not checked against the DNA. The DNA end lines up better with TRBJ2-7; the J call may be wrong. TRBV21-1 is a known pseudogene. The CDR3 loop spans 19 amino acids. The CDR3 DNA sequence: TGTGCCAGCAGCAAAGTCATACGACTAGCGGGGTCCGGGGGAGGCGAGCAGTACTTC. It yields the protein CASSKVIRLAGSGGGEQYF.

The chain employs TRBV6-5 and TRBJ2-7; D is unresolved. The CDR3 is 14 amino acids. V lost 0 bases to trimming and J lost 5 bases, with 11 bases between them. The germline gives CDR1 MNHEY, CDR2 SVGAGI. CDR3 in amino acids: CASSYSSLGNEQYF. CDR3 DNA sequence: TGTGCCAGCAGTTACTCGAGTCTAGGGAACGAGCAGTACTTC.

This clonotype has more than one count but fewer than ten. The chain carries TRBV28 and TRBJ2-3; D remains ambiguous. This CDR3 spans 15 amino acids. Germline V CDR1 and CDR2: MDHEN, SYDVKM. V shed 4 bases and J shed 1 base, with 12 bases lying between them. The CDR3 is CASSSQSLRTDTQYF. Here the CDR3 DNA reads TGTGCCAGCAGTTCCCAGTCGCTGCGCACAGATACGCAGTATTTT.

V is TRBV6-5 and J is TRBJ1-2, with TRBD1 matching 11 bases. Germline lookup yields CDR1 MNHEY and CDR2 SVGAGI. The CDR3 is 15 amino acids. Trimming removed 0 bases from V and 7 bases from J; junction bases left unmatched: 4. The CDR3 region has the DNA TGTGCCAGCAGTTACTCGGACAGGGGGCGCGGTGGCTACACCTTC. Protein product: CASSYSDRGRGGYTF.

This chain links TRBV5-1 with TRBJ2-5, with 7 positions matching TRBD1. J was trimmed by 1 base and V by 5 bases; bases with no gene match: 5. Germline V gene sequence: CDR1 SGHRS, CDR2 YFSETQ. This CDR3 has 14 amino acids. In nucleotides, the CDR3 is TGCGCCAGCAGGGAAGGACAGGCCCAAGAGACCCAGTACTTC. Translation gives CASREGQAQETQYF.

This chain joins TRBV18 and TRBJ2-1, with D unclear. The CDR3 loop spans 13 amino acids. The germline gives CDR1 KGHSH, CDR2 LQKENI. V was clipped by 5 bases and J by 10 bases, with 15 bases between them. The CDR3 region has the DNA TGTGCCAGCTCAATTAAAACATCGGAGGAGCAGTTCTTC. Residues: CASSIKTSEEQFF.

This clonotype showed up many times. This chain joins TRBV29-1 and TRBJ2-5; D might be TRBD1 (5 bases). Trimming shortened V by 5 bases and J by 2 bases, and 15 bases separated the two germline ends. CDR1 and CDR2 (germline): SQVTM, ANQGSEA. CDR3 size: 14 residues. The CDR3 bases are TGCAGCGTTTACGACAGTGGTGCTCAAGAGACCCAGTACTTC. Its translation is CSVYDSGAQETQYF.